Listed below are T cell receptor beta chains from one sample, sequenced in a study of chemoradiotherapy in HPV16-positive cancers. Measured with immunoSEQ multiplex PCR; TCRdb has only the in-frame clones, and not every one. This table holds roughly 25,000 clones, less than 95% found once. The sample here was taken from a patient who underwent chemoradiotherapy. The receptor set was obtained from a human donor with HPV-associated anogenital cancer. CDR3s include the opening cysteine and the closing phenylalanine or tryptophan. The D gene is left open where the match is weak. A row's size may be missing; if present it is once, few, many or a size class.

j_call,v_call,clone_size,d_call,cdr3_length,cdr3_nt,cdr3_aa
TRBJ1-4,TRBV19,.,.,16,TGTGCCAGTAGTAGGCGGGGGGGAGCAACTAATGAAAAACTGTTTTTT,CASSRRGGATNEKLFF
TRBJ2-5,TRBV5-4,.,.,16,TGTGCCAGCAGCTTCACTTCTGGGGGGACTCAAGAGACCCAGTACTTC,CASSFTSGGTQETQYF
TRBJ2-2,TRBV5-4,.,.,13,TGTGCCAGCAGCGAAAGCGGGACCGGGGAGCTGTTTTTT,CASSESGTGELFF
TRBJ2-4,TRBV29-1,.,.,14,TGCAGCGCCACGACAGAACTAGCCAAAAACATTCAGTACTTC,CSATTELAKNIQYF
TRBJ2-7,TRBV6-1,.,.,15,TGTGCCAGCAGTGAAAGAACGGGGAACTCCTACGAGCAGTACTTC,CASSERTGNSYEQYF
TRBJ2-1,TRBV5-1,.,TRBD2,16,TGCGCCAGCAGGGGGGTAGCGGGGGTTTCCTACAATGAGCAGTTCTTC,CASRGVAGVSYNEQFF
TRBJ2-1,TRBV5-1,.,.,13,TGCGCCAGCAGGCTGCAAACCTACAATGAGCAGTTCTTC,CASRLQTYNEQFF
TRBJ2-1,TRBV2,once,.,11,TGTGCCAGCAGTATCCACAATGAGCAGTTCTTC,CASSIHNEQFF
TRBJ1-5,TRBV19,.,.,15,TGTGCCAGTAGCCGAAAAGGTACAAGCGAACAGCCCCAGCATTTT,CASSRKGTSEQPQHF
TRBJ2-5,TRBV10-3,once,.,14,TGTGCCATCAGTGGACAGGAATCCGGAGAGACCCAGTACTTC,CAISGQESGETQYF
TRBJ1-4,TRBV7-9,once,.,15,TGTGCCAGCAGCCTAGGGGAGATCCTTACCGAAAAACTGTTTTTT,CASSLGEILTEKLFF
TRBJ1-1,TRBV28,.,.,16,TGTGCCAGCAGTCTCCCGGTGAAAGGTGGGGACACTGAAGCTTTCTTT,CASSLPVKGGDTEAFF
TRBJ2-1,TRBV27,.,TRBD1,13,TGTGCCAGCAGTACCAGACAGGGAAATGAGCAGTTCTTC,CASSTRQGNEQFF
TRBJ1-5,TRBV2,.,.,15,TGTGCCAGCCTGGGGAGCACACCACCGGATCAGCCCCAGCATTTT,CASLGSTPPDQPQHF
TRBJ2-7,TRBV7-6,.,.,13,TGTGCCAGCAGCTTAGAAGATGGGGACGAGCAGTACTTC,CASSLEDGDEQYF
TRBJ2-5,TRBV14,.,.,14,TGTGCCAGCAGCCAAGTTAGCAGGAGTGAGACCCAGTACTTC,CASSQVSRSETQYF
TRBJ2-5,TRBV5-1,.,TRBD1,15,TGCGCCAGCAGCAATTTCGGACAGGGACAAGAGACCCAGTACTTC,CASSNFGQGQETQYF
TRBJ1-5,TRBV19,.,TRBD1,15,TGTGCCAGTAGCCTACAGGGGGCGCGGAATCAGCCCCAGCATTTT,CASSLQGARNQPQHF
TRBJ2-7,TRBV7-3,.,.,17,TGTGCCAGCAGCTTAACGGAGAGGGGCCCTGGGATATACGAGCAGTACTTC,CASSLTERGPGIYEQYF
TRBJ2-7,TRBV28,.,TRBD1,15,TGTGCCAGCAGTTCCCCCATAGGGGGCCGGGCCGAGCAGTACTTC,CASSSPIGGRAEQYF
TRBJ2-1,TRBV5-4,.,.,16,TGTGCCAGCAGCCCACGGTTTTTCCGGGGTCGCGATGAGCAGTTCTTC,CASSPRFFRGRDEQFF
TRBJ1-1,TRBV5-1,.,.,16,TGCGCCAGCAGCTTGGGTCGGGGGGGGAAGAACACTGAAGCTTTCTTT,CASSLGRGGKNTEAFF
TRBJ1-1,TRBV19,.,.,13,TGTGCCAGTAGTATCCGAGGGAACACTGAAGCTTTCTTT,CASSIRGNTEAFF
TRBJ2-3,TRBV7-9,.,.,16,TGTGCCAGCAGCTTAGGGCTAGCCCCTAATTCAGATACGCAGTATTTT,CASSLGLAPNSDTQYF
TRBJ1-1,TRBV11-3,.,.,13,TGTGCCAGCAGCCGAGAAATGAACACTGAAGCTTTCTTT,CASSREMNTEAFF
TRBJ1-2,TRBV11-1,.,TRBD1,13,TGTGCCAGCAGGGCGGGACAGAGCTATGGCTACACCTTC,CASRAGQSYGYTF
TRBJ2-1,TRBV5-1,.,TRBD1,14,TGCGCCAGCAGCTGGGGGACAGGCTACAATGAGCAGTTCTTC,CASSWGTGYNEQFF
TRBJ2-3,TRBV13,once,TRBD2,17,TGTGCCAGCAGGTCTTCAGCCGGGACTAGGGGCACAGATACGCAGTATTTT,CASRSSAGTRGTDTQYF
TRBJ1-2,TRBV7-9,once,.,13,TGTGCCAGCAGACCAGCCCTTTTCTATGGCTACACCTTC,CASRPALFYGYTF